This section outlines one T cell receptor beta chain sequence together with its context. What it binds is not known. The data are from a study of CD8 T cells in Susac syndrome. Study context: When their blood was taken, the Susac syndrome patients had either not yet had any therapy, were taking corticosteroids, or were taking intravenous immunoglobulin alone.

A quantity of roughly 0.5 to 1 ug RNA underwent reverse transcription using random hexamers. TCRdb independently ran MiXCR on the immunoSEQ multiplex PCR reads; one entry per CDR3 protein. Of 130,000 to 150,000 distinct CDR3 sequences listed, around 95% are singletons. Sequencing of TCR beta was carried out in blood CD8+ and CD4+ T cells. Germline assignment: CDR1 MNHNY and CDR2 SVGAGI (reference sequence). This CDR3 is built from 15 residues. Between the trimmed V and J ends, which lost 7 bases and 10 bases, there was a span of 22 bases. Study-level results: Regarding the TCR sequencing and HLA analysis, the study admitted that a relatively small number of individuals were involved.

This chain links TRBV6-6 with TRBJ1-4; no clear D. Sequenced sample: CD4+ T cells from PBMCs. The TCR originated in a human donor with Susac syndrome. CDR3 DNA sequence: TGTGCCAGCACCCCCGGAGGTTCAGGAGCTGCAAAACTGTTTTTT. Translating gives CASTPGGSGAAKLFF.